The subject of this entry is one T cell receptor beta chain. J was trimmed by 2 bases and V by 5 bases; bases with no gene match: 9. CDR3 length: 16 residues. The germline V gene encodes CDR1 SGHVS and CDR2 FNYEAQ. Authors' data handling: Reference gene primer amplification yielded estimated nucleated cell counts. The protocol was immunoSEQ multiplex PCR, while the TCRdb copy is restricted to in-frame clones and leaves out a portion. D and trimming come from the DNA, and the V and J calls and clone size come from that table. Counted here are roughly 200,000 clones, roughly nine tenths occurring once; the ten biggest clones make up approximately 10%. The source of the sample is a study of blood T cell repertoires in COVID-19.

This chain uses TRBV7-6 with TRBJ1-1; 9 bases map to TRBD1. The receptor's source is a woman in her fifties or sixties with COVID-19, enrolled during active disease. Source material: peripheral blood. For the CDR3, the DNA is TGTGCCAGCAGCCCCGGGACAGGGCCTTTCAACACTGAAGCTTTCTTT. Translating it yields CASSPGTGPFNTEAFF.